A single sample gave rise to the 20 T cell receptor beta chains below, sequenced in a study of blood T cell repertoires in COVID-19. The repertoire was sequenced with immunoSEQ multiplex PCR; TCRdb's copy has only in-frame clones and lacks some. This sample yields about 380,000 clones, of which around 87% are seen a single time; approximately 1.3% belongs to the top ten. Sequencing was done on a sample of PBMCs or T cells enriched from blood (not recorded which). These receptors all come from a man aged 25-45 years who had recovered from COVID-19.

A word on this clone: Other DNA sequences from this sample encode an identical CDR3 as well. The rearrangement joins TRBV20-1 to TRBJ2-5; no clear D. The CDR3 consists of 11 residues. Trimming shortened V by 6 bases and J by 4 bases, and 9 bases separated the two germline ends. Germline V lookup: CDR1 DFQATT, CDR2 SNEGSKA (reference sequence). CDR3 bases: TGCAGTGCCACCTTCGGAGAGACCCAGTACTTC. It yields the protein CSATFGETQYF.

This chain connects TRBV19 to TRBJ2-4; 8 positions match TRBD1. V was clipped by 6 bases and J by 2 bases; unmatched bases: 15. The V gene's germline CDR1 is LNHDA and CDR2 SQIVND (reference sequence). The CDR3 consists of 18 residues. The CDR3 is CASSPRGQGPLSKNIQYF. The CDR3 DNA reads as TGTGCCAGTAGCCCCAGGGGGCAGGGGCCCTTGTCCAAAAACATTCAGTACTTC.

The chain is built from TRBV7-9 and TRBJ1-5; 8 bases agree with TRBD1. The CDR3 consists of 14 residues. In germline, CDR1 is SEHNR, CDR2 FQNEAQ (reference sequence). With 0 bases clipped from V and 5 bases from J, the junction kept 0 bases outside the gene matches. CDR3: CASSLAQGDQPQHF. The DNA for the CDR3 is TGTGCCAGCAGCTTAGCACAGGGGGATCAGCCCCAGCATTTT.

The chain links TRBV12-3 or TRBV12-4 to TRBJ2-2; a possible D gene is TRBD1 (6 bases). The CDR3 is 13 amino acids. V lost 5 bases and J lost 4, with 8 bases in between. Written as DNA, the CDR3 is TGTGCCAGCAGTGAGACAGGCACCGGGGAGCTGTTTTTT. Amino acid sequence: CASSETGTGELFF.

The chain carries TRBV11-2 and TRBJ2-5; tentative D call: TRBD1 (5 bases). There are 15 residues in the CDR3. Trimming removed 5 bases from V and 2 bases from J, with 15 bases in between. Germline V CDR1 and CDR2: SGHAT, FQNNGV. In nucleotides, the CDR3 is TGTGCCAGCAGCCCACCGTGGCAGGGTCAAGAGACCCAGTACTTC. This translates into CASSPPWQGQETQYF.

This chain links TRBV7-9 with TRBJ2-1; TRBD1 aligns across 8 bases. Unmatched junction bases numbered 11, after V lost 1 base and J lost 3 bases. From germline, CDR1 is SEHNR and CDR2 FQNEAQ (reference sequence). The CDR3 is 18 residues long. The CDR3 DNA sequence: TGTGCCAGCAGCTTAGAGGGTTGGACAGGGCAATACTACAATGAGCAGTTCTTC. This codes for CASSLEGWTGQYYNEQFF.

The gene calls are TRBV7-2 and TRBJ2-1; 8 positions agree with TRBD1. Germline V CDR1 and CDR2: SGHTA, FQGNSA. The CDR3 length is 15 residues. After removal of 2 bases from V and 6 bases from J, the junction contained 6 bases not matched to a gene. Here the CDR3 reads CASSLMTGVGNEQFF. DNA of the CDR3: TGTGCCAGCAGCTTAATGACAGGGGTAGGCAATGAGCAGTTCTTC. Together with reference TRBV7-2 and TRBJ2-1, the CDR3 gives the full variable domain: GAGVSQSPSNKVTEKGKDVELRCDPISGHTALYWYRQSLGQGLEFLIYFQGNSAPDKSGLPSDRFSAERTGGSVSTLTIQRTQQEDSAVYLCASSLMTGVGNEQFFGPGTRLTVL.

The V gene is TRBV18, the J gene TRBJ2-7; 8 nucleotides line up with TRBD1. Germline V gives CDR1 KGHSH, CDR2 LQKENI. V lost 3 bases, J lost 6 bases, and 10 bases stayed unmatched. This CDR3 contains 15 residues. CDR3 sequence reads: CASSPNGQGSGEQYF. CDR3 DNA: TGTGCCAGCTCACCTAACGGACAGGGCTCGGGCGAGCAGTACTTC. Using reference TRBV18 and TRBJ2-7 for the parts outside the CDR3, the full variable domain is NAGVMQNPRHLVRRRGQEARLRCSPMKGHSHVYWYRQLPEEGLKFMVYLQKENIIDESGMPKERFSAEFPKEGPSILRIQQVVRGDSAAYFCASSPNGQGSGEQYFGPGTRLTVT.

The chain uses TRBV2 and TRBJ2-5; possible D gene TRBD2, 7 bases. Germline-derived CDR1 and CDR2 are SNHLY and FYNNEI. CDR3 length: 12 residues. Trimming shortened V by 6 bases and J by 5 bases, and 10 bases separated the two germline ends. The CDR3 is CASRGGAETQYF. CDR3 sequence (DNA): TGTGCCAGCAGGGGGGGGGCGGAGACCCAGTACTTC. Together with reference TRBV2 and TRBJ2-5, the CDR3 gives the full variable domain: EPEVTQTPSHQVTQMGQEVILRCVPISNHLYFYWYRQILGQKVEFLVSFYNNEISEKSEIFDDQFSVERPDGSNFTLKIRSTKLEDSAMYFCASRGGAETQYFGPGTRLLVL.

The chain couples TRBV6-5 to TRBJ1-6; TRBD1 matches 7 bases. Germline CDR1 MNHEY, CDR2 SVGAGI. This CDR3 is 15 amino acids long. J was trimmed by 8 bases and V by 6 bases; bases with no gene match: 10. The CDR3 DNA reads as TGTGCCAGCAGAACCGGACAGGCGGGGTATTCACCCCTCCACTTT. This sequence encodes CASRTGQAGYSPLHF.

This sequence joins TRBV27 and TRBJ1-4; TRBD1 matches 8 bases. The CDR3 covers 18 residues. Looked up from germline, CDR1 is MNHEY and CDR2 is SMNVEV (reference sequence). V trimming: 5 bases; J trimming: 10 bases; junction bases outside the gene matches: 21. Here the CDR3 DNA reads TGTGCCAGCAGTCCCTTGACAGGGGCTGGGGAGAAGAAGGGAAAACTGTTTTTT. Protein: CASSPLTGAGEKKGKLFF.

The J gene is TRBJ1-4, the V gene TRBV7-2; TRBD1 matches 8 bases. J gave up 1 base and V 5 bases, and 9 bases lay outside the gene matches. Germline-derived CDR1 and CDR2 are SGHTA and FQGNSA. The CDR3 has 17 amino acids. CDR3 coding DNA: TGTGCCAGCAGCCCAGGACAGGGTTATAAAACTAATGAAAAACTGTTTTTT. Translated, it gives CASSPGQGYKTNEKLFF.

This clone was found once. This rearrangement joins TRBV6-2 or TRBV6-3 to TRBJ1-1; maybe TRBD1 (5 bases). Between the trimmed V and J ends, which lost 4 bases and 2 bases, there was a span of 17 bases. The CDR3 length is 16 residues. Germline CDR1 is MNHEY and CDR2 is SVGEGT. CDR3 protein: CASSLGVGGRNTEAFF. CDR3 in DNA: TGTGCCAGCAGTTTGGGGGTGGGGGGAAGAAACACTGAAGCTTTCTTT.

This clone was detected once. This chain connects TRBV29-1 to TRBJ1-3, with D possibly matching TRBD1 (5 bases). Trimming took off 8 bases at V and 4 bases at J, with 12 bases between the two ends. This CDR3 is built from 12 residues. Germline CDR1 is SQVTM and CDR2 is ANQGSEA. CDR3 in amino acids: CSIATDGNTIYF. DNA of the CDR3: TGCAGCATTGCGACAGACGGAAACACCATATATTTT.

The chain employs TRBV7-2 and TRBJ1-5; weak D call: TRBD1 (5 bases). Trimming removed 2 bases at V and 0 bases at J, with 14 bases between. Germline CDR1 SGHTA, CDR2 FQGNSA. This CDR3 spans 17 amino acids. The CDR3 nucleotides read TGTGCCAGCAGCTTATCGGGGGTGGGGAGTAGCAATCAGCCCCAGCATTTT. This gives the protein CASSLSGVGSSNQPQHF.

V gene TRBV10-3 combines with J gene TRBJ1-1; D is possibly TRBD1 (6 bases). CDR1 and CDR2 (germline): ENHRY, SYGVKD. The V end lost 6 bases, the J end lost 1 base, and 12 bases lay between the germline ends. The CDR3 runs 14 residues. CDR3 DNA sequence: TGTGCCATCAGGGCAGGGGATCAGAACACTGAAGCTTTCTTT. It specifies CAIRAGDQNTEAFF.

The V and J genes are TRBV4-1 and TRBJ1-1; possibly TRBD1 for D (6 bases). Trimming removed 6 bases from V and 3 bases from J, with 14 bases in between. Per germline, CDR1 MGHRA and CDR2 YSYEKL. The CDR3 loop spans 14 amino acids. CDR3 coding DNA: TGCGCCAGCAGACCCACGGGGGGCCACACTGAAGCTTTCTTT. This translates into CASRPTGGHTEAFF.

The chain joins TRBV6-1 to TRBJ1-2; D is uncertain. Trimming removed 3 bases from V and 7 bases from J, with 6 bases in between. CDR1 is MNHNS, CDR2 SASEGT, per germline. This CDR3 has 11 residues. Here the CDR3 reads CASSDGSGYTF. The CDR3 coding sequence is TGTGCCAGCAGTGACGGGAGTGGCTACACCTTC.

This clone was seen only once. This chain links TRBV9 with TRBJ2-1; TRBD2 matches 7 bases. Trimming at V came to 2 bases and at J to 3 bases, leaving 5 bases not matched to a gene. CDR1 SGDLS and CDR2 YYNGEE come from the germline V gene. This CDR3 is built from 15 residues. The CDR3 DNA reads TGTGCCAGCAGCGTCTCGTCGGGGGGCTACAATGAGCAGTTCTTC. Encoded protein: CASSVSSGGYNEQFF.

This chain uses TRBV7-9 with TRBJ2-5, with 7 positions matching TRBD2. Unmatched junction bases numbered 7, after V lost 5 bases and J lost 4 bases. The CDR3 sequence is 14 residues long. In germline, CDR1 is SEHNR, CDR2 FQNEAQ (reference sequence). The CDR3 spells CASSLGGRVETQYF. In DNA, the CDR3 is TGTGCCAGCAGCCTGGGGGGGAGAGTAGAGACCCAGTACTTC. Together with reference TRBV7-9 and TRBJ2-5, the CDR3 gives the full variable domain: DTGVSQNPRHKITKRGQNVTFRCDPISEHNRLYWYRQTLGQGPEFLTYFQNEAQLEKSRLLSDRFSAERPKGSFSTLEIQRTEQGDSAMYLCASSLGGRVETQYFGPGTRLLVL.